A single sample is the source of the 19 T cell receptor beta chains below, sequenced in a study of T-cell reconstitution after alpha-beta-depleted transplantation in children. As it was prepared, the TCRbeta library received unique molecular identifiers. TCRdb re-analysed the PCR reads in MiXCR, keeping a single row per CDR3 protein. The repertoire consists of some 220,000 distinct CDR3 sequences, with roughly 9% occurring once and the leading ten covering over 5.5%. Sequences were derived from PBMCs from the stem cell graft donor, sampled from the stem cell graft. These receptors originate from a human donor who donated a stem cell graft to a child with acute lymphoblastic leukemia.

This clonotype was counted many times. This sequence joins TRBV29-1 and TRBJ2-2; 9 nucleotides agree with TRBD1. This CDR3 spans 14 amino acids. The V gene end was trimmed by 7 bases and the J gene end by 0 bases; junction bases not matched to a gene: 3. CDR1 and CDR2 (germline): SQVTM, ANQGSEA. Written as DNA, the CDR3 is TGCAGCGCCGGACAGGGGACGAACACCGGGGAGCTGTTTTTT. It encodes CSAGQGTNTGELFF.

This clonotype came up many times. The chain joins TRBV4-3 to TRBJ2-1, with D perhaps assigned TRBD1 or TRBD2 (5 bases each). The germline V gene encodes CDR1 LGHNA and CDR2 YSLEER. The CDR3 runs to 17 residues. V dropped 0 bases and J dropped 0 bases, with 12 bases sitting between them. The CDR3 spells CASSQDSGGNSYNEQFF. CDR3 in DNA: TGCGCCAGCAGCCAAGATTCTGGGGGAAACTCCTACAATGAGCAGTTCTTC.

The chain carries TRBV20-1 and TRBJ2-1; 7 positions agree with TRBD1. Germline V gene sequence: CDR1 DFQATT, CDR2 SNEGSKA (reference sequence). This CDR3 contains 14 residues. V shed 3 bases and J 3 bases; nucleotides not matched to a gene: 5. CDR3: CSASSGQFYNEQFF. The CDR3 nucleotides read TGCAGTGCTAGTTCGGGACAGTTCTACAATGAGCAGTTCTTC.

This clonotype has at least ten counts. The CDR3 is CASSPVRGGVGQPQHF. CDR3 DNA sequence: TGCGCCAGCAGCCCCGTCCGGGGGGGTGTCGGACAGCCCCAGCATTTT. The chain carries TRBV5-1 and TRBJ1-5; D is perhaps TRBD1 (5 bases). Trimming took 4 bases from V and 7 from J, leaving 21 bases between them. Germline V gene data show CDR1 as SGHRS and CDR2 as YFSETQ. CDR3 length equals 16 residues. Supplemented by reference TRBV5-1 and TRBJ1-5, the full variable domain reads KAGVTQTPRYLIKTRGQQVTLSCSPISGHRSVSWYQQTPGQGLQFLFEYFSETQRNKGNFPGRFSGRQFSNSRSEMNVSTLELGDSALYLCASSPVRGGVGQPQHFGDGTRLSIL.

This clonotype occurred many times. The CDR3 sequence: CATSREGGPVETQYF. The CDR3 region has the DNA TGTGCCACCAGCAGAGAGGGAGGCCCGGTAGAGACCCAGTACTTC. The rearrangement joins TRBV15 to TRBJ2-5, with D tentatively TRBD2 (6 bases). V was shortened by 0 bases and J by 4 bases, with 12 bases between the two germline ends. There are 15 residues in the CDR3. Germline CDR1 is LNHNV and CDR2 is YYDKDF (reference sequence). The full variable domain, its missing parts supplied by reference TRBV15 and TRBJ2-5, is DAMVIQNPRYQVTQFGKPVTLSCSQTLNHNVMYWYQQKSSQAPKLLFHYYDKDFNNEADTPDNFQSRRPNTSFCFLDIRSPGLGDTAMYLCATSREGGPVETQYFGPGTRLLVL.

There are a few counts of this clonotype. The chain couples TRBV5-1 to TRBJ2-5; TRBD2 matches 10 bases. This CDR3 has 18 residues. CDR1 is SGHRS and CDR2 is YFSETQ in the germline V gene. Trimming took 0 bases from V and 7 from J; bases not matched to a gene: 15. The CDR3 sequence: CASSLEASGGPSGTTQYF. The DNA of the CDR3 is TGCGCCAGCAGCTTGGAGGCTAGCGGGGGCCCCAGTGGTACGACCCAGTACTTC.

This chain links TRBV29-1 with TRBJ1-1, with 7 bases identical to TRBD1. V lost 4 bases to trimming and J lost 3 bases; unmatched junction nucleotides: 11. The length of the CDR3 is 15 residues. CDR1 SQVTM and CDR2 ANQGSEA come from the germline V gene. In nucleotides, the CDR3 is TGCAGCGTTGGAAGGACAGGAGTCCTACACACTGAAGCTTTCTTT. Protein sequence: CSVGRTGVLHTEAFF. Based on the CDR3 plus reference TRBV29-1 and TRBJ1-1, the full variable domain is SAVISQKPSRDICQRGTSLTIQCQVDSQVTMMFWYRQQPGQSLTLIATANQGSEATYESGFVIDKFPISRPNLTFSTLTVSNMSPEDSSIYLCSVGRTGVLHTEAFFGQGTRLTVV.

The DNA of the CDR3 is TGTGCCAGCAGTACCGGTAGGGCAGTGATTACAATGAGTGAGTTCTTC. Translated: CASSTGRAVITMSEFF. The chain has TRBV12-3 or TRBV12-4 and TRBJ2-1; D unclear. With 5 bases removed from V and 14 bases from J, the gap between germline ends came to 28 bases. This CDR3 is 16 amino acids long.

The J gene is TRBJ1-1, the V gene TRBV12-3 or TRBV12-4; the D gene is possibly TRBD1 (5 bases). The CDR3 extends over 15 amino acids. Deletions cut 2 bases from V and 0 bases from J, with 10 bases between. The CDR3 DNA reads as TGTGCCAGCAGTTTACAGCGACAGTTGAACACTGAAGCTTTCTTT. Residues: CASSLQRQLNTEAFF.

Only a few counts were recorded for this clonotype. The CDR3 DNA follows: TGTGCCAGCTCTCTCGGGGCAGAGTATAACAATCAGCCCCAGCATTTT. Translation gives CASSLGAEYNNQPQHF. V gene TRBV12-3 or TRBV12-4 combines with J gene TRBJ1-5; perhaps TRBD1 as D (5 bases). The CDR3 covers 16 residues. V shed 8 bases and J shed 3 bases, with 20 bases lying between them.

The chain employs TRBV12-3 or TRBV12-4 and TRBJ2-3; D possibly corresponds to TRBD1 (7 bases). The CDR3 has 16 amino acids. Trimming shortened V by 4 bases and J by 2 bases, and 16 bases separated the two germline ends. CDR3 DNA sequence: TGTGCCAGCAGTTCCGACCAGGGGGGAGTCACAGATACGCAGTATTTT. Protein: CASSSDQGGVTDTQYF.

This clonotype was observed at least ten times. This chain uses TRBV5-1 with TRBJ2-1; 13 nucleotides align to TRBD2. The CDR3 is 17 residues long. The ends lost 4 bases at V and 0 bases at J; junction bases unmatched: 4. Germline V gives CDR1 SGHRS, CDR2 YFSETQ. The CDR3 loop reads CASSPGLAGHSYNEQFF. The CDR3 DNA sequence: TGCGCCAGCAGCCCGGGACTAGCGGGGCACTCCTACAATGAGCAGTTCTTC.

This clonotype has more than one count but fewer than ten. The genes are TRBV30 and TRBJ2-7; D is undetermined. Trimming shortened V by 5 bases and J by 4 bases, and 15 bases separated the two germline ends. The length of the CDR3 is 13 residues. The germline CDR1 and CDR2 sequences are GTSNPN and SVGIG (reference sequence). CDR3 coding DNA: TGTGCCTGGCAAATAGAGTTCAAATACGAGCAGTACTTC. Amino acid sequence: CAWQIEFKYEQYF.

The sample holds many counts of this clonotype. The chain is built from TRBV4-3 and TRBJ2-1; possibly TRBD2 for D (7 bases). This CDR3 comprises 14 residues. Germline V CDR1 and CDR2: LGHNA, YSLEER. The V and J ends lost 5 bases and 5 bases respectively, with 13 bases between them. The CDR3 DNA reads as TGCGCCAGCAGCAAGGGGGGGCAAGACAATGAGCAGTTCTTC. Residues: CASSKGGQDNEQFF.

In its sample, this clonotype was seen a few times. V and J are TRBV29-1 and TRBJ1-4, with 9 bases matching TRBD1. CDR1 SQVTM and CDR2 ANQGSEA come from the germline V gene. This CDR3 region has 16 residues. With 0 bases clipped from V and 7 bases from J, the junction kept 9 bases outside the gene matches. The CDR3 here is CSVEDSAGQGGEKLFF. CDR3 sequence (DNA): TGCAGCGTTGAAGATTCTGCGGGACAGGGTGGTGAAAAACTGTTTTTT.

This chain joins TRBV5-4 and TRBJ2-2; 9 bases are shared with TRBD1. Germline assignment: CDR1 SGHNT and CDR2 YYREEE (reference sequence). V was clipped by 7 bases and J by 5 bases; unmatched bases: 6. This CDR3 has 14 residues. CDR3 loop: CASFGTGSTGELFF. CDR3 in DNA: TGTGCCAGCTTCGGGACAGGGTCTACCGGGGAGCTGTTTTTT.

This clonotype was counted many times. The J gene is TRBJ1-2, the V gene TRBV12-3 or TRBV12-4, with D unclear. The V end was cut by 2 bases, the J end by 6 bases, with 13 bases between. There are 14 residues in the CDR3. DNA of the CDR3: TGTGCCAGCAGTTTACCCCCCGGGAAGGATGGCTACACCTTC. Translating it yields CASSLPPGKDGYTF.

This clonotype was detected only a few times. This chain links TRBV5-1 with TRBJ2-3; D remains unclear. V was cut by 0 bases and J by 11 bases, with 13 bases left in between. Germline values: CDR1 SGHRS, CDR2 YFSETQ. This CDR3 spans 13 amino acids. CDR3: CASSLDPGDGQYF. CDR3 nucleotide sequence: TGCGCCAGCAGCTTGGACCCCGGCGATGGGCAGTATTTT.

This clonotype was observed a few times. This chain links TRBV20-1 with TRBJ2-3; no firm D call. The CDR3 runs to 12 residues. Germline CDR1 reads DFQATT; CDR2 reads SNEGSKA (reference sequence). With 5 bases removed from V and 6 bases from J, the gap between germline ends came to 12 bases. The CDR3 loop is CSAPSDGDTQYF. In DNA form, the CDR3 reads TGCAGTGCTCCTTCAGACGGGGATACGCAGTATTTT.